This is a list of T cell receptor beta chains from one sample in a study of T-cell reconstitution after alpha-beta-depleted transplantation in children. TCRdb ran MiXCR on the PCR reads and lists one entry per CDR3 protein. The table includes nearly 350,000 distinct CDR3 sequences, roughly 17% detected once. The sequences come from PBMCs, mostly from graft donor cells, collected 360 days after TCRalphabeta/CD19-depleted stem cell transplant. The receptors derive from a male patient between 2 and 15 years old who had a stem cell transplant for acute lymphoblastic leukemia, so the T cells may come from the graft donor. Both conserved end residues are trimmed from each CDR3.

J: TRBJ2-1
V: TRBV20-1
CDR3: SARDSGRADNEQF

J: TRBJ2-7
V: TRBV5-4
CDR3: ASSLTWGAPLTGRDEQY

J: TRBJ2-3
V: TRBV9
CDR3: ASSVEGLAGTDTQY

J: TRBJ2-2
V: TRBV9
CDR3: ASSLEDGELF

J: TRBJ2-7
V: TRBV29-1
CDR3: SVEVGTLSYEQY

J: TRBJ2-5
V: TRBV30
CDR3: AWSRRRGQETQY

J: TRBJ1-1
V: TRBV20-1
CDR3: SARDIRMNTEAF

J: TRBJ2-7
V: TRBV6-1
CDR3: ASSPGLLGDEQY

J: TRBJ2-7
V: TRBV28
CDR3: ASSHGQGGYEQY

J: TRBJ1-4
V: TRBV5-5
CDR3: ASSLVPATNEKLF

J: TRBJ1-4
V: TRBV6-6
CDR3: ASSYRGLEKLF